These 16 T cell receptor beta chains were sequenced from one sample in a study of cytomegalovirus exposure and HLA in healthy donors. The PCR had 60 Vbeta and 13 Jbeta primers. Libraries were prepared by immunoSEQ multiplex PCR; TCRdb keeps only in-frame clonotypes and omits some of them. The sample lists about 160,000 clones, approximately 80% occurring once. Sequencing was carried out using PBMCs. All receptors come from a boy under 10 years old in good health and CMV-seronegative.

This chain uses TRBV11-2 with TRBJ2-5; TRBD1 matches at 8 bases. CDR3 length: 17 amino acids. Germline-derived CDR1 and CDR2 are SGHAT and FQNNGV. V was pared by 1 base and J by 1 base, with 8 bases of the junction left unmatched. The CDR3 is CASSLVTRTGLQETQYF. CDR3 in DNA: TGTGCCAGCAGCTTAGTTACTCGGACAGGGCTCCAAGAGACCCAGTACTTC. The whole variable domain, filled in from reference TRBV11-2 and TRBJ2-5, reads EAGVAQSPRYKIIEKRQSVAFWCNPISGHATLYWYQQILGQGPKLLIQFQNNGVVDDSQLPKDRFSAERLKGVDSTLKIQPAKLEDSAVYLCASSLVTRTGLQETQYFGPGTRLLVL.

This chain joins TRBV14 and TRBJ2-1; TRBD2 matches at 13 bases. Germline CDR1 and CDR2: SGHDN and FVKESK. V was pared by 5 bases and J by 7 bases, with 5 bases of the junction left unmatched. The CDR3 is 15 amino acids. As DNA, the CDR3 is TGTGCCAGCAGCTGGACTAGCGGGAGTAGGAATGAGCAGTTCTTC. Translation: CASSWTSGSRNEQFF.

The chain couples TRBV7-2 to TRBJ2-1, with 7 bases aligning to TRBD1. J gave up 0 bases and V 6 bases, and 5 bases lay outside the gene matches. CDR1 is SGHTA, CDR2 FQGNSA, per germline. This CDR3 is built from 15 residues. CDR3 in amino acids: CASRPRDSSYNEQFF. The CDR3 region has the DNA TGTGCCAGCAGGCCCCGGGACAGCTCCTACAATGAGCAGTTCTTC. The full variable domain, completed using reference TRBV7-2 and TRBJ2-1, is GAGVSQSPSNKVTEKGKDVELRCDPISGHTALYWYRQSLGQGLEFLIYFQGNSAPDKSGLPSDRFSAERTGGSVSTLTIQRTQQEDSAVYLCASRPRDSSYNEQFFGPGTRLTVL.

The chain has TRBV30 and TRBJ2-2, with 10 bases lining up with TRBD1. The CDR3 has 13 residues. V shed 4 bases, J shed 7 bases, and the junction held 3 bases outside the gene matches. Germline V gene lookup returns CDR1 GTSNPN and CDR2 SVGIG (reference sequence). Written as DNA, the CDR3 is TGTGCCTGGACGGGACAGGGGATCGGGGAGCTGTTTTTT. It is translated as CAWTGQGIGELFF.

The chain uses TRBV5-4 and TRBJ1-2, with D possibly being TRBD1 (6 bases). The V end was cut by 1 base, the J end by 4 bases, with 14 bases between. The CDR3 extends over 15 amino acids. Germline CDR1 is SGHNT and CDR2 is YYREEE (reference sequence). CDR3 protein: CASSLSTGPVYGYTF. CDR3 bases: TGTGCCAGCAGCTTGTCAACAGGGCCAGTCTATGGCTACACCTTC. The whole variable domain, filled in from reference TRBV5-4 and TRBJ1-2, reads ETGVTQSPTHLIKTRGQQVTLRCSSQSGHNTVSWYQQALGQGPQFIFQYYREEENGRGNFPPRFSGLQFPNYSSELNVNALELDDSALYLCASSLSTGPVYGYTFGSGTRLTVV.

This clone was seen once. The V and J genes are TRBV7-9 and TRBJ1-3, with TRBD1 as a possible D gene (6 bases). V shed 2 bases and J shed 7 bases, with 15 bases lying between them. CDR1 and CDR2 from the germline V gene are SEHNR and FQNEAQ (reference sequence). This CDR3 has 15 residues. DNA for the CDR3: TGTGCCAGCAGCTTAATCCAGGGGACCGTCAACACCATATATTTT. Translating gives CASSLIQGTVNTIYF.

This sequence joins TRBV14 and TRBJ2-1, with 8 bases lining up with TRBD1. From germline, CDR1 is SGHDN and CDR2 FVKESK. With 5 bases clipped from V and 6 bases from J, the junction kept 9 bases outside the gene matches. This CDR3 has 15 amino acids. CDR3 amino acids: CASSIWDRTLNEQFF. DNA for the CDR3: TGTGCCAGCAGCATTTGGGACAGGACCCTCAATGAGCAGTTCTTC.

This chain connects TRBV25-1 to TRBJ2-3; D possibly corresponds to TRBD2 (6 bases). CDR1 MGHDK and CDR2 SYGVNS come from the germline V gene. V was pared by 4 bases and J by 4 bases, with 9 bases between. The CDR3 covers 13 residues. The CDR3: CASSASGADTQYF. The CDR3 DNA follows: TGTGCCAGCAGTGCTTCGGGAGCAGATACGCAGTATTTT.

The V gene is TRBV7-2, the J gene TRBJ1-5, with D perhaps matching TRBD1 (5 bases). The CDR3 totals 14 residues. The germline CDR1 and CDR2 sequences are SGHTA and FQGNSA. Trimming pared 4 bases from V and 0 bases from J, leaving 7 bases between. The CDR3, as DNA: TGTGCCAGCAGCTGGGGCGATAGCAATCAGCCCCAGCATTTT. It specifies CASSWGDSNQPQHF.

The chain couples TRBV4-3 to TRBJ2-2; tentatively, D is TRBD2 (6 bases). Germline V gene lookup returns CDR1 LGHNA and CDR2 YSLEER. CDR3 length: 16 amino acids. The ends were cut back, 0 bases at V and 5 bases at J, with 13 bases in the middle. The CDR3 DNA reads as TGCGCCAGCAGCCAAGATGGGGGGACGGCGACCGGGGAGCTGTTTTTT. Its protein product is CASSQDGGTATGELFF.

The genes are TRBV19 and TRBJ2-5; TRBD1 matches 7 bases. The trim removed 5 bases at V and 2 bases at J, leaving 8 bases unmatched. CDR1 and CDR2 from the germline V gene are LNHDA and SQIVND (reference sequence). The CDR3 is 15 residues long. In DNA form, the CDR3 reads TGTGCCAGTAGTCCCCGGGACAGCGTTCAAGAGACCCAGTACTTC. Translated, it gives CASSPRDSVQETQYF.

The chain couples TRBV15 to TRBJ2-5; 9 nucleotides align to TRBD2. Germline V gene lookup returns CDR1 LNHNV and CDR2 YYDKDF (reference sequence). The CDR3 sequence is 20 residues long. Trimming at V came to 1 base and at J to 1 base, leaving 16 bases not matched to a gene. CDR3 sequence: CATSRVYGGTSLTPQETQYF. The CDR3 DNA reads TGTGCCACCAGCAGAGTATATGGGGGGACTAGCCTCACCCCCCAAGAGACCCAGTACTTC. The complete variable domain, with remaining parts taken from reference TRBV15 and TRBJ2-5, reads DAMVIQNPRYQVTQFGKPVTLSCSQTLNHNVMYWYQQKSSQAPKLLFHYYDKDFNNEADTPDNFQSRRPNTSFCFLDIRSPGLGDTAMYLCATSRVYGGTSLTPQETQYFGPGTRLLVL.

The V call is TRBV7-8, the J call TRBJ1-1; TRBD1 is a possible D gene (5 bases). Germline assignment: CDR1 SGHVS and CDR2 FQNEAQ. V dropped 0 bases and J dropped 1 base, with 6 bases sitting between them. The CDR3 totals 14 residues. The CDR3 sequence is CASSLAQGNTEAFF. DNA for the CDR3: TGTGCCAGCAGCTTAGCGCAGGGGAACACTGAAGCTTTCTTT.

The chain employs TRBV27 and TRBJ1-2, with D unresolved. The CDR3 sequence is 12 residues long. Trimming shortened V by 5 bases and J by 8 bases, and 12 bases separated the two germline ends. Germline CDR1 MNHEY, CDR2 SMNVEV (reference sequence). CDR3 sequence reads: CASSKRVGGYTF. The CDR3 DNA reads TGTGCCAGCAGTAAGAGGGTAGGAGGCTACACCTTC.

The gene calls are TRBV6-5 and TRBJ2-1; no reliable D call. Per germline, CDR1 MNHEY and CDR2 SVGAGI. V dropped 2 bases and J dropped 4 bases, with 6 bases sitting between them. There are 13 residues in the CDR3. The chain's CDR3 is CASSYDGYNEQFF. CDR3 in DNA: TGTGCCAGCAGTTACGACGGGTACAATGAGCAGTTCTTC.

This chain uses TRBV27 with TRBJ2-3; TRBD2 matches at 9 bases. The ends lost 6 bases at V and 2 bases at J; junction bases unmatched: 9. Germline V gene sequence: CDR1 MNHEY, CDR2 SMNVEV (reference sequence). This CDR3 region has 16 residues. The CDR3 sequence: CASSYNVAGATDTQYF. The DNA for the CDR3 is TGTGCCAGCAGCTATAACGTAGCGGGAGCCACAGATACGCAGTATTTT.